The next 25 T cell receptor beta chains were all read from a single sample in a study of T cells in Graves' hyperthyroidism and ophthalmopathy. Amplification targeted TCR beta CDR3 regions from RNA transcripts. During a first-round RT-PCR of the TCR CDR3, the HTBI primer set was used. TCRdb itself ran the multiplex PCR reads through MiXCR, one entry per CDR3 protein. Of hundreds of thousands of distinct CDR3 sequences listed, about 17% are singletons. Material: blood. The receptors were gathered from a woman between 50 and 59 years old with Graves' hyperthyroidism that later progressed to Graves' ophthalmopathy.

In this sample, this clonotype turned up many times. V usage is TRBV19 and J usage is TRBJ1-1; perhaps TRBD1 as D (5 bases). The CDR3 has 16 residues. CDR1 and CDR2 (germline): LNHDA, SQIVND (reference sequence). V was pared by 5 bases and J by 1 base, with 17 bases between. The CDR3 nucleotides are TGTGCCAGTAGTGCCCTCCCAGGCGGGGGGAACACTGAAGCTTTCTTT. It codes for CASSALPGGGNTEAFF.

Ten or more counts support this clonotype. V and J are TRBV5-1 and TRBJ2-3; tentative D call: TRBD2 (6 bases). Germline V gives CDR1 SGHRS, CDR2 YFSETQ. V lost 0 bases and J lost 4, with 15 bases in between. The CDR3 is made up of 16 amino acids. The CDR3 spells CASSLEGLPAADTQYF. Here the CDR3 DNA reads TGCGCCAGCAGCTTGGAGGGACTCCCCGCCGCAGATACGCAGTATTTT. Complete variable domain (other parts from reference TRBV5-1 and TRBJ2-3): KAGVTQTPRYLIKTRGQQVTLSCSPISGHRSVSWYQQTPGQGLQFLFEYFSETQRNKGNFPGRFSGRQFSNSRSEMNVSTLELGDSALYLCASSLEGLPAADTQYFGPGTRLTVL.

The CDR3 region has the DNA TGTGCCAGCAGCACAGGGGAGGACTATGGCTACACCTTC. Residues: CASSTGEDYGYTF. J is TRBJ1-2 and V is TRBV2; 7 bases align to TRBD1. The CDR3 sequence is 13 residues long. The germline gives CDR1 SNHLY, CDR2 FYNNEI. V shed 6 bases and J 3 bases; nucleotides not matched to a gene: 4.

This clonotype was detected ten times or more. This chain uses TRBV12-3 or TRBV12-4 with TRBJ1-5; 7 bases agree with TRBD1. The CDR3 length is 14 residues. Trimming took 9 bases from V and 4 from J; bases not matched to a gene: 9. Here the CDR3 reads CASTGQAGNQPQHF. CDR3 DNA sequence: TGTGCCAGTACCGGACAGGCGGGTAATCAGCCCCAGCATTTT.

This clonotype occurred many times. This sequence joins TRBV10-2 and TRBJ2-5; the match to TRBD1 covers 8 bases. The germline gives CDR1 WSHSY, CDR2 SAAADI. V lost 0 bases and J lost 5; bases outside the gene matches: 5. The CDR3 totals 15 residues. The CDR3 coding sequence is TGCGCCAGCAGTGAGTCGAGTCAGGGGGCTGAGACCCAGTACTTC. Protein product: CASSESSQGAETQYF.

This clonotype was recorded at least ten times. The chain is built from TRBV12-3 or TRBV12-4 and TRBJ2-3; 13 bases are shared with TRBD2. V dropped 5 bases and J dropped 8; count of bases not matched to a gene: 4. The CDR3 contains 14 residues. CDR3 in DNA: TGTGCCAGCAGTGAAACTAGCGGGGGGGGTACGCAGTATTTT. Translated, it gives CASSETSGGGTQYF.

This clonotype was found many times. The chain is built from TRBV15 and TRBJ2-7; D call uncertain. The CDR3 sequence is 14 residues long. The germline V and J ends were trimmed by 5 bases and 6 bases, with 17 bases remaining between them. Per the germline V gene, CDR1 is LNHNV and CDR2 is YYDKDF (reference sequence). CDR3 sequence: CATSAIRSRSEQYF. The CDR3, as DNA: TGTGCCACCAGCGCCATTAGGAGTAGGAGCGAGCAGTACTTC.

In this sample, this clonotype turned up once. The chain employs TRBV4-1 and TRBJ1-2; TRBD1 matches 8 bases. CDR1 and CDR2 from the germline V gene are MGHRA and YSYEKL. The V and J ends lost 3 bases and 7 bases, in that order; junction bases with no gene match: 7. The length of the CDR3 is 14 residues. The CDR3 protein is CASSHVQGALGYTF. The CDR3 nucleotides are TGCGCCAGCAGCCATGTCCAGGGGGCGCTTGGCTACACCTTC.

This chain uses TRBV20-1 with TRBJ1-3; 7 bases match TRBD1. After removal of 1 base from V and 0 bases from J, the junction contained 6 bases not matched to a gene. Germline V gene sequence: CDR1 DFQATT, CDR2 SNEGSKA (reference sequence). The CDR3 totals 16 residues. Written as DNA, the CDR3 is TGCAGTGCTAGAGCAGACAGGGCCAGCTCTGGAAACACCATATATTTT. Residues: CSARADRASSGNTIYF.

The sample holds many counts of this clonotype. The CDR3, as DNA: TGTGCCAGCAGTCCAAGAGTCGCAGGGGGCTTTTACAATGAGCAGTTCTTC. Translated: CASSPRVAGGFYNEQFF. This chain joins TRBV3-1 and TRBJ2-1; 8 nucleotides line up with TRBD1. The CDR3 has 17 amino acids. With V trimmed by 6 bases and J by 4 bases, 14 bases remained unmatched. Germline-derived CDR1 and CDR2 are LGHDT and YNNKEL (reference sequence).

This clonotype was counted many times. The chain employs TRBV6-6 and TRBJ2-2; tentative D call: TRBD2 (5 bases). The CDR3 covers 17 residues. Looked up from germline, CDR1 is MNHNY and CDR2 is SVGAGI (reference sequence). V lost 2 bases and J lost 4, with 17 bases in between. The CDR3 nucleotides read TGTGCCAGCAGTTACCCTTCACAAGGGAGCCTCACCGGGGAGCTGTTTTTT. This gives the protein CASSYPSQGSLTGELFF.

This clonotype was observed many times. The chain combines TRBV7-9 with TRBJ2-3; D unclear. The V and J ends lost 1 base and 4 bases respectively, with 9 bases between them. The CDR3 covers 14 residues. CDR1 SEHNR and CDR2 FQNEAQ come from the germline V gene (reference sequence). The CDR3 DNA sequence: TGTGCCAGCAGCTTAGACGGGCTGGCAGATACGCAGTATTTT. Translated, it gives CASSLDGLADTQYF.

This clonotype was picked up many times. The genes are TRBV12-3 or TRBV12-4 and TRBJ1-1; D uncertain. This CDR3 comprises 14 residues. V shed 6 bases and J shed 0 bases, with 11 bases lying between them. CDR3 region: CASSRTQMNTEAFF. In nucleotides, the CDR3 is TGTGCCAGCAGCCGGACGCAAATGAACACTGAAGCTTTCTTT.

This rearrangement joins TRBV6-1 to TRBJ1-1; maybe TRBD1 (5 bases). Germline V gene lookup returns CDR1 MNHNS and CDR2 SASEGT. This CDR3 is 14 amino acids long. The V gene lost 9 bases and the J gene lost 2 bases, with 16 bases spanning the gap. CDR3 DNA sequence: TGTGCCAGTCAGATCGGGAGGGGCAACACTGAAGCTTTCTTT. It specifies CASQIGRGNTEAFF.

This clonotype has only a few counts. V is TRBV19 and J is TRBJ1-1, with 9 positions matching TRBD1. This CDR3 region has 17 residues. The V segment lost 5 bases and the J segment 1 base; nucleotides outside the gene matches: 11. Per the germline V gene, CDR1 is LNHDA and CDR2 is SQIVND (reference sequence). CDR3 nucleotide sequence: TGTGCCAGTAGTGCAATGAGGACAGGGGACAGGAACACTGAAGCTTTCTTT. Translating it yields CASSAMRTGDRNTEAFF.

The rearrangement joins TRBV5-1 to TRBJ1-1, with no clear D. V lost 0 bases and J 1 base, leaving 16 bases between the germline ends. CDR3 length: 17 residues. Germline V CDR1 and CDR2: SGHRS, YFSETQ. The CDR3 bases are TGCGCCAGCAGCTTGGGAGGGCCTGTGACGGGGAACACTGAAGCTTTCTTT. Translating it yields CASSLGGPVTGNTEAFF.

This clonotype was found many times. The CDR3 DNA follows: TGTGCCAGCAGCTTAGTAGCGACAGGGAGCAATCAGCCCCAGCATTTT. Translating gives CASSLVATGSNQPQHF. The chain combines TRBV7-2 with TRBJ1-5; TRBD1 aligns across 7 bases. V dropped 1 base and J dropped 1; count of bases not matched to a gene: 4. This CDR3 spans 16 amino acids. CDR1 is SGHTA and CDR2 is FQGNSA in the germline V gene.

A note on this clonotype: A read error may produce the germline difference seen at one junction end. The CDR3 loop is CASSQDRGSSYEQYF. The CDR3 nucleotides read TGTGCTAGCAGCCAGGACAGAGGTTCTTCCTACGAGCAGTACTTC. This sequence joins TRBV7-7 and TRBJ2-7, with D possibly being TRBD1 (6 bases). Looked up from germline, CDR1 is SSHAT and CDR2 is FNYEAQ (reference sequence). The CDR3 sequence is 15 residues long.

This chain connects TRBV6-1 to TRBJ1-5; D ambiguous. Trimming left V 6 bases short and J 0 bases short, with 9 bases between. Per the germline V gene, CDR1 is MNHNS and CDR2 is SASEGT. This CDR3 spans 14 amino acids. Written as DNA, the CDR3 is TGTGCCAGCAGATCGTGGGGTAGCAATCAGCCCCAGCATTTT. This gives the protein CASRSWGSNQPQHF.

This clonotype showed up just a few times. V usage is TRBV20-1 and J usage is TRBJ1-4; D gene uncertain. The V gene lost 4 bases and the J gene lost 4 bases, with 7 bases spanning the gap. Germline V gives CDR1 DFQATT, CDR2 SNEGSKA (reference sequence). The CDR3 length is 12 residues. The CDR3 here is CSAIGRNEKLFF. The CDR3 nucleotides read TGCAGTGCTATTGGACGTAATGAAAAACTGTTTTTT.

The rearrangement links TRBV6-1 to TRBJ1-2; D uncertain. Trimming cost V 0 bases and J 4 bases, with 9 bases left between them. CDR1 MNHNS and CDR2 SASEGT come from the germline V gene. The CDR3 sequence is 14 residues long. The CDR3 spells CASSEAGRVYGYTF. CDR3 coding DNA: TGTGCCAGCAGTGAAGCGGGGAGGGTCTATGGCTACACCTTC.

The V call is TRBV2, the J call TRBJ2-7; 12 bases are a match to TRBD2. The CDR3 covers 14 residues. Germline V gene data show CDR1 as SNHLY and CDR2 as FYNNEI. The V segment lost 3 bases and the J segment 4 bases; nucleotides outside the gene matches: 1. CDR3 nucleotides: TGTGCCAGCAGTGATCTAGCGGGAGGGTACGAGCAGTACTTC. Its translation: CASSDLAGGYEQYF.

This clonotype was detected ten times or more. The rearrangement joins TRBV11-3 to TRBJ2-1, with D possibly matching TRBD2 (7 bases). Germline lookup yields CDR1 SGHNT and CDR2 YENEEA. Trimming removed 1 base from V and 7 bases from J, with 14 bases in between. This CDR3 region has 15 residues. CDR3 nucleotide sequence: TGTGCCAGCAGCTTAGCCGGGGGGCCGGGTAATGAGCAGTTCTTC. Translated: CASSLAGGPGNEQFF.

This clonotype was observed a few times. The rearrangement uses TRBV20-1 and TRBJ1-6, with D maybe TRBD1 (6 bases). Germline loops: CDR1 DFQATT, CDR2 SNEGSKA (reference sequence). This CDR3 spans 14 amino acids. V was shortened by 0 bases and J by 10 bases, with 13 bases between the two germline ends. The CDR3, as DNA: TGCAGTGCTAGAGATTGGGACAACGAATCACCCCTCCACTTT. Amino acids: CSARDWDNESPLHF.

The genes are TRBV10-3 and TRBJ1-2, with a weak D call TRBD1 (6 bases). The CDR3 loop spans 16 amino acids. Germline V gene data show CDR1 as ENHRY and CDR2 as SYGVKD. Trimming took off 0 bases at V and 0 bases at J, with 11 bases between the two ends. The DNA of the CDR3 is TGTGCCATCAGTGAGTCGATACAGGGACCTAACTATGGCTACACCTTC. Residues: CAISESIQGPNYGYTF.